This T cell receptor beta chain derives from a study of CD8 T cells in ankylosing spondylitis. This clonotype was seen ten or more times. A single record per CDR3 protein comes from TCRdb applying MiXCR to the 5' RACE reads. This table holds hundreds of thousands of distinct CDR3 sequences, roughly 20% found once. The junction had 5 bases not matched to a gene; V was cut back by 5 bases and J by 0 bases. This CDR3 has 15 amino acids. The germline V gene has CDR1 DFQATT and CDR2 SNEGSKA (reference sequence). The specimen sequenced was blood, either unsorted or a sorted T cell fraction (not recorded which). This chain connects TRBV20-1 to TRBJ1-5; 9 positions match TRBD1. The receptor's source is a male donor with ankylosing spondylitis or in good health (not recorded which). The CDR3 DNA is TGCAGTGCTCCGGGGACAGGGTTTAGCAATCAGCCCCAGCATTTT. Its translation: CSAPGTGFSNQPQHF.